The next 3 T cell receptor beta chains were all read from a single sample in a study of T cells in localized non-small cell lung cancer. Here immunoSEQ multiplex PCR was the method, and the copy in TCRdb shows in-frame clones only, minus some. The sample has approximately 49,000 clones, approximately 80% seen once. The specimen comprised peripheral blood, sampled before any cancer treatment. Receptors were obtained from a man aged 35-69 years with stage I squamous cell lung carcinoma.

The gene calls are TRBV4-2 and TRBJ2-5; D might be TRBD2 (7 bases). CDR3 length: 15 residues. Germline CDR1 reads LGHNA; CDR2 reads YNFKEQ. The ends were cut back, 5 bases at V and 5 bases at J, with 18 bases in the middle. The CDR3 here is CASSSGGGARETQYF. Written as DNA, the CDR3 is TGTGCCAGCAGCTCCGGAGGGGGGGCCCGGGAGACCCAGTACTTC.

The chain couples TRBV6-1 to TRBJ1-2; no firm D call. In germline, CDR1 is MNHNS, CDR2 SASEGT. V lost 2 bases, J lost 8 bases, and 15 bases lay in between. The CDR3 runs 14 residues. CDR3 in DNA: TGTGCCAGCAGTGAACAGGCCTCTTGGAGAGGCTACACCTTC. It specifies CASSEQASWRGYTF.

To note about this clone: This likely stems from a read error, as it lies one base from a far larger clone. The rearrangement uses TRBV5-8 and TRBJ1-4; the D is unclear. The CDR3 loop spans 13 amino acids. V gave up 4 bases and J gave up 6 bases, with 10 bases separating them. From germline, CDR1 is SGHTS and CDR2 YDEGEE. The CDR3 bases are TGTGCCAGCAGCGTGGTGTTGGATGAAAAACTGTTTTTT. It encodes CASSVVLDEKLFF.